The 26 T cell receptor beta chains presented below share a single source sample, sequenced in a study of blood T cell repertoires in COVID-19. The table came from immunoSEQ multiplex PCR; TCRdb's copy has only in-frame clones and leaves some out. The sample holds 250,000 to 300,000 clones, 90% seen once. The sequenced material came from PBMCs or T cells enriched from blood (not recorded which). Receptors were obtained from a woman aged 25 to 45 who had recovered from COVID-19.

The chain carries TRBV5-4 and TRBJ2-7, with 7 bases lining up with TRBD1. The length of the CDR3 is 15 residues. The junction had 6 bases not matched to a gene; V was cut back by 0 bases and J by 3 bases. The germline CDR1 and CDR2 sequences are SGHNT and YYREEE (reference sequence). The CDR3 DNA sequence: TGTGCCAGCAGCTTGGGGCAGGGGGTTTACTACGAGCAGTACTTC. This codes for CASSLGQGVYYEQYF.

The V call is TRBV5-1, the J call TRBJ2-1; D might be TRBD2 (6 bases). This CDR3 has 12 amino acids. Germline V gene sequence: CDR1 SGHRS, CDR2 YFSETQ. V was trimmed by 7 bases and J by 8 bases, leaving 13 bases between them. CDR3 DNA sequence: TGCGCCAGCGGGGACGGAGGGGATGAGCAGTTCTTC. It is translated as CASGDGGDEQFF.

The chain recombines TRBV5-1 with TRBJ1-1; D uncertain. The V gene lost 2 bases and the J gene lost 3 bases, with 11 bases spanning the gap. The germline gives CDR1 SGHRS, CDR2 YFSETQ. The CDR3 loop spans 14 amino acids. This CDR3 reads CASSFTNTDTEAFF. CDR3 sequence (DNA): TGCGCCAGCAGCTTTACAAATACCGACACTGAAGCTTTCTTT. Full variable domain (rest looked up from reference TRBV5-1 and TRBJ1-1): KAGVTQTPRYLIKTRGQQVTLSCSPISGHRSVSWYQQTPGQGLQFLFEYFSETQRNKGNFPGRFSGRQFSNSRSEMNVSTLELGDSALYLCASSFTNTDTEAFFGQGTRLTVV.

The chain employs TRBV7-2 and TRBJ2-1; 8 nucleotides agree with TRBD1. This CDR3 region has 15 residues. Germline trimming cut 0 bases from V and 5 bases from J; bases unmatched to any gene: 3. The germline CDR1 and CDR2 sequences are SGHTA and FQGNSA. CDR3 sequence: CASSLARTGNNEQFF. CDR3 coding DNA: TGTGCCAGCAGCTTAGCAAGGACAGGGAACAATGAGCAGTTCTTC.

This clone was counted only a few times. The rearrangement links TRBV28 to TRBJ2-7, with TRBD2 as a possible D gene (5 bases). The CDR3 sequence is 15 residues long. Per germline, CDR1 MDHEN and CDR2 SYDVKM. Trimming removed 5 bases at V and 2 bases at J, with 16 bases between. The CDR3 DNA follows: TGTGCCAGCAGTCCCGTCGGCGGGTTACCCTACGAGCAGTACTTC. Translation: CASSPVGGLPYEQYF.

The V call is TRBV21-1, the J call TRBJ2-2; the table calls TRBD2, which could not be checked here. TRBV21-1 has pseudogene status. The CDR3 length is 19 residues. The CDR3 reads CASSPWGLAGGRDTGELFF. The CDR3 DNA reads TGTGCCAGCAGCCCCTGGGGACTAGCGGGAGGCCGGGACACCGGGGAGCTGTTTTTT.

V usage is TRBV7-3 and J usage is TRBJ1-5, with D possibly being TRBD1 (5 bases). V lost 5 bases, J lost 0 bases, and 11 bases lay in between. The CDR3 has 15 residues. CDR1 is SGHTA, CDR2 FQGTGA, per germline. In nucleotides, the CDR3 is TGTGCCAGCAGCCTCGACAGTTATAGCAATCAGCCCCAGCATTTT. This codes for CASSLDSYSNQPQHF.

The gene calls are TRBV27 and TRBJ2-3; 8 bases fit TRBD2. In germline, CDR1 is MNHEY, CDR2 SMNVEV (reference sequence). This CDR3 region has 17 residues. V lost 7 bases to trimming and J lost 0 bases; unmatched junction nucleotides: 12. The CDR3 is CASNRRGRISSTDTQYF. CDR3 nucleotides: TGTGCCAGCAATAGACGCGGGAGGATTTCGAGCACAGATACGCAGTATTTT.

This chain's CDR3 is CASRPQGVLLYEQYF. The DNA for the CDR3 is TGTGCCAGCAGACCACAGGGGGTTCTCCTCTACGAGCAGTACTTC. The genes are TRBV7-9 and TRBJ2-7; TRBD1 matches 8 bases. J lost 3 bases, V lost 6 bases, and 10 bases had no gene match. This CDR3 is 15 amino acids long. Germline loops: CDR1 SEHNR, CDR2 FQNEAQ (reference sequence).

This clone was recorded a few times. The chain joins TRBV19 to TRBJ2-3; 8 positions agree with TRBD2. The germline CDR1 and CDR2 sequences are LNHDA and SQIVND (reference sequence). The CDR3 contains 15 residues. Losses at the gene ends were 3 bases for V and 9 bases for J; bases not matched to a gene: 11. The CDR3 DNA follows: TGTGCCAGTAGTATTGGAGCGGGAGTTTATGGAACGCAGTATTTT. Its translation is CASSIGAGVYGTQYF.

The V call is TRBV5-1, the J call TRBJ2-7; D remains unclear. The CDR3 is made up of 14 amino acids. The V gene lost 0 bases and the J gene lost 1 base, with 8 bases spanning the gap. CDR1 is SGHRS, CDR2 YFSETQ, per germline. The CDR3 nucleotides read TGCGCCAGCAGCTTGGCAGGCTCTTCCTACGAGCAGTACTTC. It encodes CASSLAGSSYEQYF.

The table lists this clone with a count of one. The chain uses TRBV6-5 and TRBJ2-2; unclear D gene. This CDR3 comprises 12 residues. Germline V gene lookup returns CDR1 MNHEY and CDR2 SVGAGI. V lost 5 bases and J 7 bases, leaving 8 bases between the germline ends. The DNA for the CDR3 is TGTGCCAGCAGTAGGAGTGGCGGGGAGCTGTTTTTT. Amino acids: CASSRSGGELFF.

This chain links TRBV24-1 with TRBJ1-2; 7 nucleotides line up with TRBD1. The J segment lost 2 bases and the V segment lost 3 bases, leaving 5 bases of the junction unmatched. This CDR3 is 15 amino acids long. Germline V CDR1 and CDR2: KGHDR, SFDVKD. In DNA, the CDR3 is TGTGCCACCAGTGATACAGGGGCCCCGAACTATGGCTACACCTTC. Amino acid sequence: CATSDTGAPNYGYTF.

The rearrangement links TRBV7-2 to TRBJ2-7; TRBD1 agrees at 8 bases. CDR1 is SGHTA and CDR2 is FQGNSA in the germline V gene. Trimming took 5 bases from V and 0 from J; bases not matched to a gene: 9. There are 16 residues in the CDR3. CDR3 region: CASSPWTGRSSYEQYF. In DNA, the CDR3 is TGTGCCAGCAGCCCCTGGACAGGGAGGAGCTCCTACGAGCAGTACTTC.

This rearrangement joins TRBV9 to TRBJ2-1; 13 nucleotides line up with TRBD2. CDR1 is SGDLS and CDR2 is YYNGEE in the germline V gene. V trimming: 4 bases; J trimming: 9 bases; junction bases outside the gene matches: 10. This CDR3 comprises 16 residues. DNA for the CDR3: TGTGCCAGCAGCACCAGGACTAGCGGGAGAATGAGTGAGCAGTTCTTC. Its protein product is CASSTRTSGRMSEQFF.

J is TRBJ1-5 and V is TRBV6-5; 7 bases fit TRBD1. Trimming removed 6 bases from V and 7 bases from J; junction bases left unmatched: 9. CDR1 MNHEY and CDR2 SVGAGI come from the germline V gene. This CDR3 comprises 14 residues. The CDR3 loop reads CASSSGQAGQPQHF. In DNA, the CDR3 is TGTGCCAGCAGCTCCGGACAGGCCGGACAGCCCCAGCATTTT.

The rearrangement joins TRBV5-1 to TRBJ2-3; 9 bases line up with TRBD2. CDR1 and CDR2 from the germline V gene are SGHRS and YFSETQ. V shed 3 bases, J shed 4 bases, and the junction held 6 bases outside the gene matches. The CDR3 has 15 residues. As DNA, the CDR3 is TGCGCCAGCAGCTCCCTAGTAGCGGGAGCAGATACGCAGTATTTT. It codes for CASSSLVAGADTQYF.

The chain links TRBV7-3 to TRBJ2-5, with D perhaps TRBD1 (5 bases). The CDR3 has 15 residues. CDR1 and CDR2 from the germline V gene are SGHTA and FQGTGA. V was shortened by 5 bases and J by 3 bases, with 16 bases between the two germline ends. CDR3 nucleotide sequence: TGTGCCAGCAGCCCCTGGGCAGGGCCCGAAGAGACCCAGTACTTC. Translating gives CASSPWAGPEETQYF.

The rearrangement joins TRBV30 to TRBJ2-7, with 7 bases lining up with TRBD2. J was trimmed by 7 bases and V by 7 bases; bases with no gene match: 7. CDR1 and CDR2 (germline): GTSNPN, SVGIG (reference sequence). The CDR3 covers 11 residues. In DNA, the CDR3 is TGTGCCTCCACACACGGGGGGGAGCAGTACTTC. It codes for CASTHGGEQYF. Variable domain in full (rest from reference TRBV30 and TRBJ2-7): SQTIHQWPATLVQPVGSPLSLECTVEGTSNPNLYWYRQAAGRGLQLLFYSVGIGQISSEVPQNLSASRPQDRQFILSSKKLLLSDSGFYLCASTHGGEQYFGPGTRLTVT.

The gene calls are TRBV10-1 and TRBJ2-2; perhaps TRBD1 as D (6 bases). The CDR3 length is 13 residues. V shed 7 bases and J shed 4 bases, with 10 bases lying between them. The V gene's germline CDR1 is WNHNN and CDR2 SYGVQD (reference sequence). DNA of the CDR3: TGCGCCAGCACGGACAGAGCCACCGGGGAGCTGTTTTTT. This gives the protein CASTDRATGELFF.

The rearrangement links TRBV30 to TRBJ2-4; tentative D call: TRBD2 (7 bases). The germline V gene encodes CDR1 GTSNPN and CDR2 SVGIG (reference sequence). The CDR3 length is 15 residues. Trimming pared 0 bases from V and 0 bases from J, leaving 9 bases between. This CDR3 is CAWSVGGAAKNIQYF. The CDR3 nucleotides read TGTGCCTGGAGTGTTGGGGGGGCAGCCAAAAACATTCAGTACTTC.

The chain links TRBV7-2 to TRBJ1-6, with 8 bases aligning to TRBD1. This CDR3 comprises 15 residues. The V gene end was trimmed by 5 bases and the J gene end by 7 bases; junction bases not matched to a gene: 7. Germline V CDR1 and CDR2: SGHTA, FQGNSA. This CDR3 reads CASSQLDRGNSPLHF. CDR3 nucleotide sequence: TGTGCCAGCAGCCAACTCGACAGGGGAAATTCACCCCTCCACTTT.

This chain uses TRBV6-5 with TRBJ2-7; D is possibly TRBD1 (6 bases). The CDR3 is 11 residues long. The germline gives CDR1 MNHEY, CDR2 SVGAGI. Trimming left V 8 bases short and J 4 bases short, with 9 bases between. CDR3 nucleotides: TGTGCCAGCCTCAGGGGTTACGAGCAGTACTTC. It yields the protein CASLRGYEQYF.

This rearrangement joins TRBV20-1 to TRBJ1-5; D unclear. The CDR3 consists of 9 residues. The germline V gene encodes CDR1 DFQATT and CDR2 SNEGSKA (reference sequence). For the CDR3, the DNA is TGCAGCCTTCCCGTGTCCCAGCATTTT. It translates to CSLPVSQHF.

The gene calls are TRBV7-2 and TRBJ1-5; D is ambiguous. Germline CDR1 is SGHTA and CDR2 is FQGNSA. Between the trimmed V and J ends, which lost 1 base and 5 bases, there was a span of 6 bases. The CDR3 length is 13 residues. CDR3 protein: CASSLDQDQPQHF. The CDR3 nucleotides read TGTGCCAGCAGCTTAGATCAGGATCAGCCCCAGCATTTT.

The chain has TRBV5-1 and TRBJ2-1, with D possibly matching TRBD2 (6 bases). The V gene lost 4 bases and the J gene lost 9 bases, with 23 bases spanning the gap. Germline assignment: CDR1 SGHRS and CDR2 YFSETQ. This CDR3 is 16 amino acids long. The CDR3 sequence is CASSPLLAQIKSEQFF. In nucleotides, the CDR3 is TGCGCCAGCAGCCCACTCCTAGCGCAAATTAAAAGTGAGCAGTTCTTC. Combining the CDR3 with reference TRBV5-1 and TRBJ2-1 gives the whole variable domain KAGVTQTPRYLIKTRGQQVTLSCSPISGHRSVSWYQQTPGQGLQFLFEYFSETQRNKGNFPGRFSGRQFSNSRSEMNVSTLELGDSALYLCASSPLLAQIKSEQFFGPGTRLTVL.